This TCR beta chain appears in the sequencing data of a study of T cell changes during pregnancy in multiple sclerosis. Measured with immunoSEQ multiplex PCR; TCRdb has only the in-frame clones, and not every one. Of more than 55,000 clones listed, roughly nine tenths are singletons. Germline CDR1 MGHDK, CDR2 SYGVNS. The CDR3 is made up of 15 amino acids. V trimming: 4 bases; J trimming: 0 bases; junction bases outside the gene matches: 0. The input for sequencing was peripheral blood, taken in the first trimester of pregnancy. The chain couples TRBV25-1 to TRBJ2-1; 10 bases are a match to TRBD2. This TCR derives from a female donor in good health, enrolled as a control in a pregnancy study. The CDR3 DNA reads TGTGCCAGCAGTGGGACTAGCGGCTCCTACAATGAGCAGTTCTTC. Its translation is CASSGTSGSYNEQFF.